Below are 21 T cell receptor beta chains sequenced from a single sample in a study of cytomegalovirus exposure and HLA in healthy donors. TCRdb's table, derived via immunoSEQ multiplex PCR, lists solely in-frame clones and lacks some. The sample has roughly 150,000 clones, roughly 89% seen once. The source material was PBMCs. The receptors derive from a woman under 30 in good health and CMV-seropositive.

V is TRBV14 and J is TRBJ2-7; possible D gene TRBD2, 6 bases. There are 19 residues in the CDR3. V lost 0 bases and J 3 bases, leaving 24 bases between the germline ends. CDR1 and CDR2 from the germline V gene are SGHDN and FVKESK. CDR3 DNA: TGTGCCAGCAGCCAAGATCGGGGGTTAGTCATTGGCAGCGGCTACGAGCAGTACTTC. Translated: CASSQDRGLVIGSGYEQYF.

The CDR3 loop is CASSLSLAGARETQYF. Here the CDR3 DNA reads TGCGCCAGCAGCTTGTCTCTAGCGGGTGCTCGGGAGACCCAGTACTTC. This rearrangement joins TRBV5-1 to TRBJ2-5, with 8 positions matching TRBD2. After removal of 1 base from V and 5 bases from J, the junction contained 10 bases not matched to a gene. CDR1 SGHRS and CDR2 YFSETQ come from the germline V gene. There are 16 residues in the CDR3.

V gene TRBV28 combines with J gene TRBJ2-7; 9 bases are shared with TRBD2. Per germline, CDR1 MDHEN and CDR2 SYDVKM. With V trimmed by 3 bases and J by 12 bases, 18 bases remained unmatched. The CDR3 covers 16 residues. The chain's CDR3 is CASSLGLGLADPRRYF. DNA of the CDR3: TGTGCCAGCAGTTTGGGGCTGGGACTAGCCGACCCCCGCAGGTACTTC.

In DNA form, the CDR3 reads TGTGCCAGCAGCTTAGGAGGCCGAGCTTTCTTT. Translated: CASSLGGRAFF. V gene TRBV11-3 combines with J gene TRBJ1-1; no clear D. The CDR3 length is 11 residues. Germline V gives CDR1 SGHNT, CDR2 YENEEA. The V gene lost 1 base and the J gene lost 10 bases, with 7 bases spanning the gap.

The gene calls are TRBV5-1 and TRBJ1-1; 8 positions agree with TRBD1. The CDR3 consists of 15 residues. The trim removed 0 bases at V and 7 bases at J, leaving 8 bases unmatched. The V gene's germline CDR1 is SGHRS and CDR2 YFSETQ. The CDR3 loop is CASSLEGQVWDEAFF. The CDR3 bases are TGCGCCAGCAGCTTGGAGGGACAGGTATGGGATGAAGCTTTCTTT.

V is TRBV7-9 and J is TRBJ1-1; the D gene is possibly TRBD1 (6 bases). Germline assignment: CDR1 SEHNR and CDR2 FQNEAQ (reference sequence). CDR3 length: 15 amino acids. V lost 3 bases and J lost 3, with 14 bases in between. The CDR3 DNA is TGTGCCAGCAGCTTTGAGACAGGCGGTGACACTGAAGCTTTCTTT. This translates into CASSFETGGDTEAFF.

V and J are TRBV9 and TRBJ1-2; 12 bases map to TRBD1. The junction had 11 bases not matched to a gene; V was cut back by 0 bases and J by 8 bases. Germline V gene data show CDR1 as SGDLS and CDR2 as YYNGEE. The CDR3 has 17 residues. The CDR3 coding sequence is TGTGCCAGCAGCGTAGTTGGGACAGGGGGCCTTCTTGGGGGCTACACCTTC. Translated, it gives CASSVVGTGGLLGGYTF.

The chain uses TRBV4-3 and TRBJ2-7; D possibly corresponds to TRBD1 (6 bases). Germline CDR1 LGHNA, CDR2 YSLEER. The CDR3 is 16 amino acids. Trimming pared 3 bases from V and 3 bases from J, leaving 18 bases between. The CDR3 spells CASSQGHTGFNYEQYF. In DNA, the CDR3 is TGCGCCAGCAGCCAGGGACATACAGGGTTCAACTACGAGCAGTACTTC.

The genes are TRBV18 and TRBJ1-2, with D possibly matching TRBD1 (6 bases). The germline V gene has CDR1 KGHSH and CDR2 LQKENI. The V gene lost 4 bases and the J gene lost 6 bases, with 9 bases spanning the gap. The CDR3 spans 12 residues. The DNA for the CDR3 is TGTGCCAGCTCACTGGCAGGGGATGGCTACACCTTC. Its protein product is CASSLAGDGYTF.

The V gene is TRBV4-2, the J gene TRBJ2-1; TRBD1 matches 12 bases. Germline V gene sequence: CDR1 LGHNA, CDR2 YNFKEQ. The CDR3 covers 15 residues. The junction had 8 bases not matched to a gene; V was cut back by 6 bases and J by 8 bases. The DNA of the CDR3 is TGTGCCAGCAGATTCGGGACAGGGGGCTTCTATGAGCAGTTCTTC. Translating gives CASRFGTGGFYEQFF.

This chain links TRBV5-1 with TRBJ2-7; 7 bases fit TRBD2. Germline CDR1 is SGHRS and CDR2 is YFSETQ. V lost 0 bases and J lost 6; bases outside the gene matches: 9. This CDR3 contains 15 residues. The CDR3 DNA follows: TGCGCCAGCAGCTTGGCCGGGCAGGGAGGGTCCGAGCAGTACTTC. Translation gives CASSLAGQGGSEQYF.

This clone came up a few times. The CDR3: CASSRTDRTEETQYF. For the CDR3, the DNA is TGCGCCAGCAGCCGCACAGATCGGACAGAAGAGACCCAGTACTTC. The chain couples TRBV5-1 to TRBJ2-5; weak D call: TRBD1 (6 bases). The CDR3 consists of 15 residues. The germline V and J ends were trimmed by 4 bases and 3 bases, with 16 bases remaining between them. Germline CDR1 is SGHRS and CDR2 is YFSETQ.

This chain connects TRBV28 to TRBJ1-2; the D gene is possibly TRBD1 (5 bases). CDR3 size: 14 residues. Germline V gene data show CDR1 as MDHEN and CDR2 as SYDVKM. V lost 2 bases and J 4 bases, leaving 11 bases between the germline ends. For the CDR3, the DNA is TGTGCCAGCAGTTTAATTGCAGGGTCCTATGGCTACACCTTC. Residues: CASSLIAGSYGYTF.

The V call is TRBV27, the J call TRBJ1-5; D is unresolved. The V gene's germline CDR1 is MNHEY and CDR2 SMNVEV (reference sequence). The germline V and J ends were trimmed by 1 base and 5 bases, with 6 bases remaining between them. The CDR3 runs to 13 residues. CDR3 nucleotide sequence: TGTGCCAGCAGTTTATTTGTCGATCAGCCCCAGCATTTT. As protein: CASSLFVDQPQHF.

The gene calls are TRBV19 and TRBJ2-1, with 10 positions matching TRBD2. J was trimmed by 0 bases and V by 5 bases; bases with no gene match: 1. The germline V gene encodes CDR1 LNHDA and CDR2 SQIVND (reference sequence). This CDR3 spans 15 amino acids. CDR3 nucleotide sequence: TGTGCCAGTAGTCAGCGGGAGGGCTCCTACAATGAGCAGTTCTTC. This encodes CASSQREGSYNEQFF.

The CDR3 region is CASSLLGLAGGVQYF. The CDR3 region has the DNA TGTGCCAGCAGCTTATTGGGACTAGCGGGAGGTGTGCAGTACTTC. J is TRBJ2-7 and V is TRBV7-9; TRBD2 matches 15 bases. Germline V CDR1 and CDR2: SEHNR, FQNEAQ (reference sequence). CDR3 length equals 15 residues. V trimming: 2 bases; J trimming: 9 bases; junction bases outside the gene matches: 5.

This clone has a single count. The J gene is TRBJ1-2, the V gene TRBV15; D possibly corresponds to TRBD1 (6 bases). Germline CDR1 LNHNV, CDR2 YYDKDF (reference sequence). The CDR3 length is 14 residues. The V gene lost 0 bases and the J gene lost 7 bases, with 12 bases spanning the gap. In DNA form, the CDR3 reads TGTGCCACCAGCAGAGATATTACAGGGACTGGCTACACCTTC. The encoded protein is CATSRDITGTGYTF.

The chain employs TRBV29-1 and TRBJ2-7; 12 positions match TRBD2. V dropped 5 bases and J dropped 5; count of bases not matched to a gene: 7. The length of the CDR3 is 14 residues. CDR1 is SQVTM, CDR2 ANQGSEA, per germline. In DNA form, the CDR3 reads TGCAGCGTTCGGGGACTAGCGGGTCCAGACGAGCAGTACTTC. This encodes CSVRGLAGPDEQYF.

The gene calls are TRBV5-1 and TRBJ1-3; the match to TRBD1 covers 9 bases. The V gene's germline CDR1 is SGHRS and CDR2 YFSETQ. This CDR3 spans 15 amino acids. V shed 4 bases, J shed 4 bases, and the junction held 6 bases outside the gene matches. CDR3 sequence: CASSQGTGQGNTIYF. The CDR3 region has the DNA TGCGCCAGCAGCCAAGGGACAGGGCAGGGAAACACCATATATTTT.

The chain is built from TRBV6-6 and TRBJ2-5, with 12 bases lining up with TRBD2. Per germline, CDR1 MNHNY and CDR2 SVGAGI (reference sequence). V lost 6 bases and J lost 5; bases outside the gene matches: 7. This CDR3 is built from 15 residues. The CDR3 region is CASRPNLAGGETQYF. CDR3 nucleotides: TGTGCCAGCAGACCTAACCTAGCGGGAGGGGAGACCCAGTACTTC.

The chain recombines TRBV6-5 with TRBJ2-1, with D possibly being TRBD2 (5 bases). The germline CDR1 and CDR2 sequences are MNHEY and SVGAGI. This CDR3 contains 13 residues. Trimming cost V 0 bases and J 9 bases, with 9 bases left between them. The CDR3 nucleotides read TGTGCCAGCAGTTACTCACGGGGTGGTGAGCAGTTCTTC. Protein product: CASSYSRGGEQFF.